This TCR beta chain is from a study of Graves' ophthalmopathy and Graves' hyperthyroidism. General observations from the study: The model's prediction of ophthalmopathy progression had 65% to 71% sensitivity and less than 75% specificity.

RNA transcripts served as template for amplifying TCR beta CDR3 sequences. RT-PCR in the first round used HTBI primers; a second-round multiplex PCR followed. TCRdb called the multiplex PCR reads again in MiXCR, with one record for every CDR3 protein. This sample yields about 370,000 distinct CDR3 sequences, of which about 16% are seen a single time; 1.6% belongs to the top ten. The authors diagnosed from clinical symptoms, serum thyroxine, TRAb, thyroid ultrasound and orbital computed tomography. This clonotype came up many times. Its target is unknown. At one end the junction does not follow the germline gene, possibly because of a read error. Germline loops: CDR1 MNHGY, CDR2 SVAAGI. The CDR3 loop spans 12 amino acids.

The rearrangement uses TRBV6-9 and TRBJ2-7, with D possibly TRBD2 on 5 matching bases. The source material was peripheral blood. This TCR came from a woman younger than 35 with Graves' ophthalmopathy. CDR3 amino acids: CASSEDSYGQYF. DNA of the CDR3: TGTGCCAGCTCTGAGGACTCCTACGGGCAGTACTTC.